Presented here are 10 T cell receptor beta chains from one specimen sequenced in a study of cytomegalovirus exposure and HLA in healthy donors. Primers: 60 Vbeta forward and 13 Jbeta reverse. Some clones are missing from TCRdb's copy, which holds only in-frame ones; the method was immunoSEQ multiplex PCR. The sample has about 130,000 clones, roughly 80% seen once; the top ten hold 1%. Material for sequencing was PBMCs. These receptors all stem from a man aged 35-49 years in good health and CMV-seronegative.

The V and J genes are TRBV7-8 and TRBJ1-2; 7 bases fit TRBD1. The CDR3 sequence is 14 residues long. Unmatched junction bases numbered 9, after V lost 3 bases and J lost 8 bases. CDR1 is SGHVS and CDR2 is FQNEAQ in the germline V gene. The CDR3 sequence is CASSFEGAVGGYTF. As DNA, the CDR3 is TGTGCCAGCAGCTTCGAGGGGGCGGTAGGAGGCTACACCTTC.

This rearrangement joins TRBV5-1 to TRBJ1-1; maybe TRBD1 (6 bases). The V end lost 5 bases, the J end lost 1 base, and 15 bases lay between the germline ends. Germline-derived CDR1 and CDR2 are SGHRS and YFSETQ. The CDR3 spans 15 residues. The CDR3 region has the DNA TGCGCCAGCAGACCCACCGGGACACCGAACACTGAAGCTTTCTTT. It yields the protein CASRPTGTPNTEAFF.

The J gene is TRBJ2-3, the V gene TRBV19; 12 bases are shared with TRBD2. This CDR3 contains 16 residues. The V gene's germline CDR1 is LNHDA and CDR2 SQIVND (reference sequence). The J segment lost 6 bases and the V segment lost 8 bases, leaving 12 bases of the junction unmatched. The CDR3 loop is CASRLRTSGNSDTQYF. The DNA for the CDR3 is TGTGCCAGTCGCCTTCGGACTAGCGGGAATTCGGATACGCAGTATTTT.

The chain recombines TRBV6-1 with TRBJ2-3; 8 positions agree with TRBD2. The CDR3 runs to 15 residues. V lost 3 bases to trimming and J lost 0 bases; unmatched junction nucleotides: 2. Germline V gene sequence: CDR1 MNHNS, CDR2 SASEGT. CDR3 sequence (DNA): TGTGCCAGCAGTGATAGCGGGACTAGCACAGATACGCAGTATTTT. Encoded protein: CASSDSGTSTDTQYF.

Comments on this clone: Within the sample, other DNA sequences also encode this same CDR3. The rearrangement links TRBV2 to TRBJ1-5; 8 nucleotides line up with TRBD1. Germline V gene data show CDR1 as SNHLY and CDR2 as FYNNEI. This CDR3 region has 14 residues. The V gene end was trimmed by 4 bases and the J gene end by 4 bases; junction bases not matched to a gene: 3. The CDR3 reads CASSVGQGNQPQHF. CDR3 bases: TGTGCCAGCAGTGTTGGACAGGGAAATCAGCCCCAGCATTTT.

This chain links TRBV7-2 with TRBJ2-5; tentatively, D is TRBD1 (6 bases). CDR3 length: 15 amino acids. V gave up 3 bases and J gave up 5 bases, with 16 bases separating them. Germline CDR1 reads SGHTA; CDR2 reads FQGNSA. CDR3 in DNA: TGTGCCAGCAGCTTTGCGACAGGACTCCGCGAGACCCAGTACTTC. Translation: CASSFATGLRETQYF.

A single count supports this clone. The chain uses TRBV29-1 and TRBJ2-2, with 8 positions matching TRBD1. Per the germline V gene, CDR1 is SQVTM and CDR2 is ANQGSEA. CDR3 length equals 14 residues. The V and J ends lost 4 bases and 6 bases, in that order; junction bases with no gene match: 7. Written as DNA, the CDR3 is TGCAGCGTTGGCCAGGGGGCGAAGTCCGGGGAGCTGTTTTTT. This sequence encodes CSVGQGAKSGELFF.

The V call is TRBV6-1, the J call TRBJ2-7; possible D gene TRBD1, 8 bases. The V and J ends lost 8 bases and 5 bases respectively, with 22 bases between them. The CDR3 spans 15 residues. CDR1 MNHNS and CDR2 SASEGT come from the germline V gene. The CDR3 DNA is TGTGCCAGCGAAACAGGGCAGGGGGCGGGGGACGAGCAGTACTTC. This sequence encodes CASETGQGAGDEQYF.

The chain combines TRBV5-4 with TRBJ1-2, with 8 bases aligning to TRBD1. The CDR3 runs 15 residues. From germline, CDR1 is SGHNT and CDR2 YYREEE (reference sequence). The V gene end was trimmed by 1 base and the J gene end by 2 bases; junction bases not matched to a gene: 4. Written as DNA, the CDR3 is TGTGCCAGCAGCTTGTTCACAGGGGGGAACTATGGCTACACCTTC. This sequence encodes CASSLFTGGNYGYTF. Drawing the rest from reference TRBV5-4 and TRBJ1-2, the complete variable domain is ETGVTQSPTHLIKTRGQQVTLRCSSQSGHNTVSWYQQALGQGPQFIFQYYREEENGRGNFPPRFSGLQFPNYSSELNVNALELDDSALYLCASSLFTGGNYGYTFGSGTRLTVV.

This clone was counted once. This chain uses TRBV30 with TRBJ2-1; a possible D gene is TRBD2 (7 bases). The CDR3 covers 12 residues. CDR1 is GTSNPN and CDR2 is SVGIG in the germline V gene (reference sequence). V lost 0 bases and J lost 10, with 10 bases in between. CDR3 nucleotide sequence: TGTGCCTGGAGTGTAAGGGGGGGCGAGCAGTTCTTC. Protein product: CAWSVRGGEQFF. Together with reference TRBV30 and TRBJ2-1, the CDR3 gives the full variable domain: SQTIHQWPATLVQPVGSPLSLECTVEGTSNPNLYWYRQAAGRGLQLLFYSVGIGQISSEVPQNLSASRPQDRQFILSSKKLLLSDSGFYLCAWSVRGGEQFFGPGTRLTVL.